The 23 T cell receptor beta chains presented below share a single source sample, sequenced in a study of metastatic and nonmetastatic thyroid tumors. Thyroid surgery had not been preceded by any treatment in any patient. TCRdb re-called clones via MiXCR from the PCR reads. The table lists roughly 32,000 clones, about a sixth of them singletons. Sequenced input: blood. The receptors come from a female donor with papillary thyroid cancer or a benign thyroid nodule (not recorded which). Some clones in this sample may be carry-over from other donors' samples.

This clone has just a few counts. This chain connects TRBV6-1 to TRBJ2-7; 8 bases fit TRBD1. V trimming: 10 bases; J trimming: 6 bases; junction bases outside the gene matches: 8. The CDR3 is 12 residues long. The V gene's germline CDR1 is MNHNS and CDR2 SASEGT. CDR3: CAIIPGQGEQYF. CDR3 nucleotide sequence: TGTGCCATCATCCCTGGACAGGGCGAGCAGTACTTC.

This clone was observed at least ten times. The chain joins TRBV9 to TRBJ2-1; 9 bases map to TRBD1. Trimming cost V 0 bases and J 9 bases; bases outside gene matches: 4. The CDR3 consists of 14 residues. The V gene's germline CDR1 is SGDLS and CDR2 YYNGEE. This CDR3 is CASSVGTGGREQFF. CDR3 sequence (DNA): TGTGCCAGCAGCGTAGGAACAGGGGGCCGTGAGCAGTTCTTC.

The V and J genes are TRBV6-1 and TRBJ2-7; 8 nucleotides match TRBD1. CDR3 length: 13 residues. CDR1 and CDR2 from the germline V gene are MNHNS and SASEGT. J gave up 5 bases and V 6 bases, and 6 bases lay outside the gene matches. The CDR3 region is CASRQGQADEQYF. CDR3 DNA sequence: TGTGCCAGCAGACAGGGACAGGCGGACGAGCAGTACTTC.

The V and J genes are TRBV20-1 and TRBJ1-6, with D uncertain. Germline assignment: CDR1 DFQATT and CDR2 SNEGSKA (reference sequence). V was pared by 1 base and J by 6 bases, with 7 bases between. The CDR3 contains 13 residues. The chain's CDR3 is CSARGAINSPLHF. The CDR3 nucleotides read TGCAGTGCTAGAGGGGCGATTAATTCACCCCTCCACTTT.

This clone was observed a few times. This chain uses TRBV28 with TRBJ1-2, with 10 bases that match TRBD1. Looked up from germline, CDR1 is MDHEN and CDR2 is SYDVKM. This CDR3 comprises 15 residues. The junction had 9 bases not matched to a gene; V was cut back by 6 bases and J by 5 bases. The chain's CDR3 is CASRRRQGAHYGYTF. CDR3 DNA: TGTGCCAGCAGACGTCGACAGGGGGCTCATTATGGCTACACCTTC.

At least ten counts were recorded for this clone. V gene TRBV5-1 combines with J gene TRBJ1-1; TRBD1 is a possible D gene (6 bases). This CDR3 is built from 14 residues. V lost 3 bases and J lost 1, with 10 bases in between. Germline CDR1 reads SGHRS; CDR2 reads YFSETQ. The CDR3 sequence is CASSSRTANTEAFF. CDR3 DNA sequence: TGCGCCAGCAGCTCTAGGACAGCGAACACTGAAGCTTTCTTT.

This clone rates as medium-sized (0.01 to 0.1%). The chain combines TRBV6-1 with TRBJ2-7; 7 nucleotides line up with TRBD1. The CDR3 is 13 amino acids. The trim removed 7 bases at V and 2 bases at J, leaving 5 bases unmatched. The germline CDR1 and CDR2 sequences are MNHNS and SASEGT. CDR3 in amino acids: CASTRQGTYEQYF. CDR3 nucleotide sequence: TGTGCCAGCACCCGACAGGGCACCTACGAGCAGTACTTC.

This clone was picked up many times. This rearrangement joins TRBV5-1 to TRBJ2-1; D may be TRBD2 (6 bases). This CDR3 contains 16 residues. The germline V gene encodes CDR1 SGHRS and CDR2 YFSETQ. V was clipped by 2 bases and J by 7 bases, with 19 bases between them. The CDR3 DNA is TGCGCCAGCAGCTTAGGTCCCTTCGGGGGTGATAATGAGCAGTTCTTC. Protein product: CASSLGPFGGDNEQFF.

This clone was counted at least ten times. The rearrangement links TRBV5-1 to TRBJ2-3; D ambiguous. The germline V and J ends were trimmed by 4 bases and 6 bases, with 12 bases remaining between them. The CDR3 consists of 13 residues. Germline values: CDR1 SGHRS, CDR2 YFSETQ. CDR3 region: CASSPHGGDTQYF. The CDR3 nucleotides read TGCGCCAGCAGCCCCCACGGTGGGGATACGCAGTATTTT.

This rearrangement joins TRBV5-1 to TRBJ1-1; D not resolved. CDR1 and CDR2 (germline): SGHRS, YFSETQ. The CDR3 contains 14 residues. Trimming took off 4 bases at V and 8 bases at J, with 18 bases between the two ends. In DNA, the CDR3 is TGCGCCAGCAGCCGAGGCGGAAGACTGATGGAAGCTTTCTTT. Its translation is CASSRGGRLMEAFF.

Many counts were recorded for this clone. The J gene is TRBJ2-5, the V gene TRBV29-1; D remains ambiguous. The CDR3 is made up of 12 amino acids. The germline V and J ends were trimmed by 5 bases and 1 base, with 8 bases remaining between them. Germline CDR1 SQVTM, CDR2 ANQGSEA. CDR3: CSVRAGQETQYF. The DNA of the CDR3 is TGCAGCGTTAGGGCAGGCCAAGAGACCCAGTACTTC.

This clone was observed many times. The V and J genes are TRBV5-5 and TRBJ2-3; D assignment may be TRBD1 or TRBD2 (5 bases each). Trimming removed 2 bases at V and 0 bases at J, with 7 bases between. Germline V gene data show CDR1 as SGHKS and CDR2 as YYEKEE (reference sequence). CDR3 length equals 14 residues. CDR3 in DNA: TGTGCCAGCAGCTTCGGGACGAGCACAGATACGCAGTATTTT. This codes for CASSFGTSTDTQYF.

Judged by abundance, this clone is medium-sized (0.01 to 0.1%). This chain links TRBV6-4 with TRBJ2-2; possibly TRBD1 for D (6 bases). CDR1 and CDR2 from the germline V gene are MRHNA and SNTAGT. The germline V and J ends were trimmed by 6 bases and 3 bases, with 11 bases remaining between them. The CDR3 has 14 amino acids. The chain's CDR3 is CASSLTGDTGELFF. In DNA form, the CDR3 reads TGTGCCAGCAGCTTGACAGGTGACACCGGGGAGCTGTTTTTT.

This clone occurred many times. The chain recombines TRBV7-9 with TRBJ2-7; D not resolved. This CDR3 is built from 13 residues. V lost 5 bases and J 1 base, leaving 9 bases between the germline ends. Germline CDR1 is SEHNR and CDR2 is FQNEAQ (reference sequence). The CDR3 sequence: CASSPTPSYEQYF. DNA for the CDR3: TGTGCCAGCAGCCCGACACCTTCCTACGAGCAGTACTTC.

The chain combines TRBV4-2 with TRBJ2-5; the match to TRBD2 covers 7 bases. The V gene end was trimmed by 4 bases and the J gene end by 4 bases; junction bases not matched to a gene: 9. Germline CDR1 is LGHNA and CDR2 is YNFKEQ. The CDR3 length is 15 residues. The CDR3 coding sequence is TGTGCCAGCAGCCTAGAGGGAGGGTGCTTAGAGACCCAGTACTTC. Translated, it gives CASSLEGGCLETQYF.

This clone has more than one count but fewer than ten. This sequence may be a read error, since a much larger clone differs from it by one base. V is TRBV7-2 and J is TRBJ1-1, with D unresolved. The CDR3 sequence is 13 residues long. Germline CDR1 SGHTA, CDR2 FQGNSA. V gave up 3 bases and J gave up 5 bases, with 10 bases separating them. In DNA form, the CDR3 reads TGTGCCAGCAGCTTTTTATTACGTACTGAAGCTTTCTTT. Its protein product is CASSFLLRTEAFF.

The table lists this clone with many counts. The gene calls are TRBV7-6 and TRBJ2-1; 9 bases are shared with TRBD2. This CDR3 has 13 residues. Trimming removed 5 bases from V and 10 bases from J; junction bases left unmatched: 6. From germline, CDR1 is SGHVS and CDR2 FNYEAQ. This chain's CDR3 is CASSGRLAGEQFF. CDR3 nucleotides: TGTGCCAGCAGCGGCAGGCTAGCGGGGGAGCAGTTCTTC.

The CDR3 region is CATSDPPSGGGELFF. Here the CDR3 DNA reads TGTGCCACCAGTGATCCCCCGTCTGGTGGCGGGGAGCTGTTTTTT. The rearrangement joins TRBV24-1 to TRBJ2-2; no definite D call. V lost 3 bases to trimming and J lost 7 bases, with 14 bases between them. Germline lookup yields CDR1 KGHDR and CDR2 SFDVKD. The CDR3 totals 15 residues.

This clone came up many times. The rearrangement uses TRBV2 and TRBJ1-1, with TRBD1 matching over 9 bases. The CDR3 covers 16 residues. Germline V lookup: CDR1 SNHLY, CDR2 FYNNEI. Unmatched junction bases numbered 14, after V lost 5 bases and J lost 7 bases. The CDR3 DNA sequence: TGTGCCAGCAGTTCACCGGCACAGGGGGCGAGAGGTGAAGCTTTCTTT. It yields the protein CASSSPAQGARGEAFF.

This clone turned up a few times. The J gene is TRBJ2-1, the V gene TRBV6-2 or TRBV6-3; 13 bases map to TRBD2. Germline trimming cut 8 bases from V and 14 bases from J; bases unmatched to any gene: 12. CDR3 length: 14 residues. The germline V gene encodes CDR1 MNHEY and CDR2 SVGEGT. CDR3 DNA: TGTGCCAGCTGGTTACTAGCGGGGGGGATGGAGAAGTTCTTC. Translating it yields CASWLLAGGMEKFF.

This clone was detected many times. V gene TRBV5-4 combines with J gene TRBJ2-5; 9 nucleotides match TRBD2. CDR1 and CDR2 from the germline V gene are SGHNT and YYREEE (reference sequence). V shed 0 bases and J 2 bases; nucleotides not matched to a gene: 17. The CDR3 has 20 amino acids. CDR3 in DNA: TGTGCCAGCAGCTTGGAGGGACTAGCAGGAACCCTCATGTCACAAGAGACCCAGTACTTC. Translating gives CASSLEGLAGTLMSQETQYF.

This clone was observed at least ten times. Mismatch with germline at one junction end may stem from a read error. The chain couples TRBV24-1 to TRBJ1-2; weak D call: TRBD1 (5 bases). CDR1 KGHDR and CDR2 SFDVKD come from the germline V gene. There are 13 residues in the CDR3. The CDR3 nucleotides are TGTGCCACGAGTGGGGGGGGGGACTATGGCTACACCTTC. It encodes CATSGGGDYGYTF.

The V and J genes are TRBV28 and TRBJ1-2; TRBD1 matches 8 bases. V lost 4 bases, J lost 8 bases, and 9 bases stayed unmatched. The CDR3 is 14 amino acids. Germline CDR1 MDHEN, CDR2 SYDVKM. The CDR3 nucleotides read TGTGCCAGCAGTTCCCCATCGACAGGGGCGGGCTACACCTTC. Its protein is CASSSPSTGAGYTF.